This paragraph reports one T cell receptor (beta chain). The data were obtained in a study of blood T cell repertoires in COVID-19. Background on the study: Samples taken during acute and convalescent COVID-19 were collected in the United States, Italy and Spain. In each case, the material was cDNA or gDNA derived from T cells, B-cell-depleted T cells, or PBMCs.

In the original analysis: Estimation of nucleated cell counts relied on the amplification of reference gene primers. This table comes from immunoSEQ multiplex PCR, and its TCRdb copy is limited to in-frame clones, with some not included. Clonal size and the V and J genes are those of that table, whereas D and trimming came from the DNA. The sample shows about 180,000 clones, roughly 85% of them seen only once. CDR3 length: 17 amino acids. Germline lookup yields CDR1 SGHAT and CDR2 FQNNGV. The trim removed 6 bases at V and 4 bases at J, leaving 9 bases unmatched. Sequenced sample: peripheral blood. The V and J genes are TRBV11-2 and TRBJ2-2, with TRBD1 matching over 12 bases. The origin of this receptor is a woman aged 70-85 years with acute or convalescent COVID-19. The CDR3 loop reads CASRFGTGGDSTGELFF. The CDR3 nucleotides read TGTGCCAGCAGATTCGGGACAGGGGGCGATAGCACCGGGGAGCTGTTTTTT. The whole variable domain, remainder taken from reference TRBV11-2 and TRBJ2-2, is EAGVAQSPRYKIIEKRQSVAFWCNPISGHATLYWYQQILGQGPKLLIQFQNNGVVDDSQLPKDRFSAERLKGVDSTLKIQPAKLEDSAVYLCASRFGTGGDSTGELFFGEGSRLTVL.